This passage covers 17 T cell receptor beta chains from one sample sequenced in a study of vaccination effects on CD4 cells after COVID-19. These receptors' antigens are unknown. CD4+ T cells specific for antigen were expanded with viral peptide pools by the ViraFEST assay before sequencing. With 10 days of culture completed, CD4+ T cells were isolated. The cohort was immunized with two doses of either the BNT162b2 or mRNA-1273 vaccine. TCRdb's table, derived via immunoSEQ multiplex PCR, lists solely in-frame clones and lacks some. The sample lists 60,000 to 85,000 clones, 70% to 75% occurring once. The source was CD4+ T cells from PBMCs cultured with HCoV-229E spike peptides, collected after COVID-19 vaccination. The receptor set was obtained from a human donor who received a COVID-19 vaccine.

In its sample, this clone was seen a few times. The chain employs TRBV5-1 and TRBJ1-2; D perhaps matches TRBD1 (5 bases). The germline V gene encodes CDR1 SGHRS and CDR2 YFSETQ. This CDR3 is 14 amino acids long. Trimming removed 0 bases at V and 5 bases at J, with 11 bases between. CDR3 sequence (DNA): TGCGCCAGCAGCTTGGAAGGGGCTGGGTATGGCTACACCTTC. Protein sequence: CASSLEGAGYGYTF.

The chain employs TRBV12-3 or TRBV12-4 and TRBJ2-1; no clear D. The ends were cut back, 3 bases at V and 8 bases at J, with 11 bases in the middle. The CDR3 runs 13 residues. CDR3 coding DNA: TGTGCCAGCAGTTTCACTGGGTACGATGAGCAGTTCTTC. It codes for CASSFTGYDEQFF.

The rearrangement joins TRBV27 to TRBJ2-1; TRBD2 is a possible D gene (6 bases). Germline assignment: CDR1 MNHEY and CDR2 SMNVEV (reference sequence). The germline V and J ends were trimmed by 7 bases and 2 bases, with 15 bases remaining between them. The CDR3 spans 15 residues. The chain's CDR3 is CASKKGTGAYNEQFF. The CDR3 DNA sequence: TGTGCCAGCAAAAAGGGGACTGGGGCCTACAATGAGCAGTTCTTC.

The chain couples TRBV7-2 to TRBJ2-5, with D perhaps matching TRBD2 (6 bases). From germline, CDR1 is SGHTA and CDR2 FQGNSA. The CDR3 totals 13 residues. Trimming cost V 6 bases and J 5 bases, with 13 bases left between them. For the CDR3, the DNA is TGTGCCAGCAGTGGGGGACTGGCGGAGACCCAGTACTTC. Encoded protein: CASSGGLAETQYF.

The CDR3 nucleotides read TGTGCCTGGGGCCCCCGGGGGCGGGGGGAGACCCAGTACTTC. Its protein is CAWGPRGRGETQYF. The chain is built from TRBV30 and TRBJ2-5, with D tentatively TRBD2 (7 bases). The germline V gene encodes CDR1 GTSNPN and CDR2 SVGIG (reference sequence). Trimming left V 5 bases short and J 5 bases short, with 18 bases between. This CDR3 is 14 amino acids long.

This chain uses TRBV2 with TRBJ1-1; no definite D call. Germline V CDR1 and CDR2: SNHLY, FYNNEI. This CDR3 spans 14 amino acids. V gave up 4 bases and J gave up 1 base, with 10 bases separating them. CDR3: CASSAEAANTEAFF. The CDR3 DNA sequence: TGTGCCAGCAGTGCTGAGGCAGCGAACACTGAAGCTTTCTTT.

The J gene is TRBJ1-3, the V gene TRBV6-5, with D possibly matching TRBD1 (6 bases). CDR3 size: 15 residues. CDR1 and CDR2 (germline): MNHEY, SVGAGI. Trimming removed 7 bases at V and 3 bases at J, with 16 bases between. Here the CDR3 DNA reads TGTGCCAGCACTTCCCTGGGGGCGGGTGGAAACACCATATATTTT. It encodes CASTSLGAGGNTIYF.

The rearrangement uses TRBV28 and TRBJ2-5; tentatively, D is TRBD2 (6 bases). The length of the CDR3 is 14 residues. The germline V gene has CDR1 MDHEN and CDR2 SYDVKM. Deletions cut 2 bases from V and 1 base from J, with 8 bases between. The CDR3 DNA sequence: TGTGCCAGCAGTTTAATAGCGGTCCAAGAGACCCAGTACTTC. It codes for CASSLIAVQETQYF. Filled out from reference TRBV28 and TRBJ2-5, the complete variable domain reads DVKVTQSSRYLVKRTGEKVFLECVQDMDHENMFWYRQDPGLGLRLIYFSYDVKMKEKGDIPEGYSVSREKKERFSLILESASTNQTSMYLCASSLIAVQETQYFGPGTRLLVL.

In this sample, this clone turned up once. The chain couples TRBV5-1 to TRBJ1-1; D is undetermined. V was shortened by 0 bases and J by 3 bases, with 9 bases between the two germline ends. Germline loops: CDR1 SGHRS, CDR2 YFSETQ. This CDR3 has 14 amino acids. The CDR3 loop reads CASSLGHRDTEAFF. CDR3 nucleotides: TGCGCCAGCAGCTTGGGACATCGGGACACTGAAGCTTTCTTT.

V and J are TRBV6-5 and TRBJ1-1; D is undetermined. The CDR3 sequence is 15 residues long. The germline V gene encodes CDR1 MNHEY and CDR2 SVGAGI. The V end was cut by 0 bases, the J end by 4 bases, with 12 bases between. CDR3 bases: TGTGCCAGCAGTTACTCGGACGCAGGAGTCACTGAAGCTTTCTTT. Amino acid sequence: CASSYSDAGVTEAFF.

V is TRBV6-1 and J is TRBJ2-1; D unclear. Trimming removed 2 bases at V and 7 bases at J, with 21 bases between. This CDR3 contains 17 residues. From germline, CDR1 is MNHNS and CDR2 SASEGT. The CDR3 DNA reads as TGTGCCAGCAGTGAAATTTTCCGGGCCCAACACAAAAATGAGCAGTTCTTC. Its protein product is CASSEIFRAQHKNEQFF.

The chain is built from TRBV3-1 (or the pseudogene TRBV3-2) and TRBJ1-2; 9 positions match TRBD1. Germline-derived CDR1 and CDR2 are LGHDT and YNNKEL (reference sequence). Losses at the gene ends were 0 bases for V and 4 bases for J; bases not matched to a gene: 3. CDR3 length: 15 residues. CDR3 amino acids: CASSQESTGGYGYTF. Written as DNA, the CDR3 is TGTGCCAGCAGCCAAGAATCGACAGGGGGCTATGGCTACACCTTC.

This clone was seen more than once but under ten times. The chain joins TRBV5-8 to TRBJ2-7; 9 nucleotides line up with TRBD1. Germline V CDR1 and CDR2: SGHTS, YDEGEE. Trimming cost V 6 bases and J 4 bases; bases outside gene matches: 8. The CDR3 covers 14 residues. The DNA of the CDR3 is TGTGCCAGCATCCGGGACAGGGCCGGGTACGAGCAGTACGTC. Translation gives CASIRDRAGYEQYV.

This clone has just one count. The chain carries TRBV7-8 and TRBJ1-5; D remains unclear. The CDR3 is 16 residues long. With 1 base removed from V and 2 bases from J, the gap between germline ends came to 12 bases. Germline V gene data show CDR1 as SGHVS and CDR2 as FQNEAQ. CDR3 residues: CASSLGTSSGNQPQHF. Written as DNA, the CDR3 is TGTGCCAGCAGCTTAGGTACCTCGAGTGGCAATCAGCCCCAGCATTTT.

This chain connects TRBV6-6 to TRBJ2-7, with a possible D match to TRBD2 (5 bases). This CDR3 has 15 residues. Germline-derived CDR1 and CDR2 are MNHNY and SVGAGI (reference sequence). The V gene lost 0 bases and the J gene lost 6 bases, with 15 bases spanning the gap. The CDR3 coding sequence is TGTGCCAGCAGTTACTCTGGGATCGGGGTCCCCGAGCAGTACGTC. Amino acids: CASSYSGIGVPEQYV.

V is TRBV18 and J is TRBJ2-1, with D perhaps TRBD1 (5 bases). The CDR3 sequence is 16 residues long. Deletions cut 1 base from V and 0 bases from J, with 10 bases between. Germline CDR1 and CDR2: KGHSH and LQKENI. Written as DNA, the CDR3 is TGTGCCAGCTCACCACAAGGACATGGCTCCTACAATGAGCAGTTCTTC. Amino acid sequence: CASSPQGHGSYNEQFF.

The chain has TRBV15 and TRBJ1-1, with D maybe TRBD1 (5 bases). Germline assignment: CDR1 LNHNV and CDR2 YYDKDF (reference sequence). This CDR3 is 15 amino acids long. V was trimmed by 3 bases and J by 3 bases, leaving 14 bases between them. CDR3 sequence (DNA): TGTGCCACCAGCAGCCCCAGGGTAGGAGACACTGAAGCTTTCTTT. It codes for CATSSPRVGDTEAFF.